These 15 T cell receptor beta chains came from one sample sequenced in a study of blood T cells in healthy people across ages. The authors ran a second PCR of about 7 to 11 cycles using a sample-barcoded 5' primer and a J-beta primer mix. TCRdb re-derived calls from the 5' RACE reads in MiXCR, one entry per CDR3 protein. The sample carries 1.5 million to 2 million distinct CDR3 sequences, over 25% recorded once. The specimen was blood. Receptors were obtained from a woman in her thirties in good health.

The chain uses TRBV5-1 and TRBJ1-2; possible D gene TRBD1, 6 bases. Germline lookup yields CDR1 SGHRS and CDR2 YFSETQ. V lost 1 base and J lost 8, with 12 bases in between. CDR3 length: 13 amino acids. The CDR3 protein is CASSLNGGPGYTF. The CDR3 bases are TGCGCCAGCAGCTTGAACGGGGGGCCCGGCTACACCTTC.

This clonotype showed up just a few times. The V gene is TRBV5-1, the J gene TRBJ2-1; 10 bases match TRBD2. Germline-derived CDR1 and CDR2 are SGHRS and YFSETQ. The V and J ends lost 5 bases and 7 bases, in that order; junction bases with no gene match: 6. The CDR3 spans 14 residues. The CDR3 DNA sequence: TGCGCCAGCAGGTCCGTAGCGGGGGGTAATGAGCAGTTCTTC. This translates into CASRSVAGGNEQFF.

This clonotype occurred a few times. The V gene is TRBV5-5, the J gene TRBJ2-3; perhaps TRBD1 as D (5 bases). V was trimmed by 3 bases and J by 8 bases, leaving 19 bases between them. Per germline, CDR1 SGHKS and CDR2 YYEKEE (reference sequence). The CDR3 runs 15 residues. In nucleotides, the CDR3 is TGTGCCAGCAGCTCCCACCTAGTTGGTCAGGGTACGCAGTATTTT. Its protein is CASSSHLVGQGTQYF.

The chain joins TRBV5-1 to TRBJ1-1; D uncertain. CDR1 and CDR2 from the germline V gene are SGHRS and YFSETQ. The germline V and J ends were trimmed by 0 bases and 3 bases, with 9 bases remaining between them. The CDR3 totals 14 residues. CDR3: CASSLGGQYTEAFF. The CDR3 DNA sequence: TGCGCCAGCAGCTTGGGGGGTCAGTACACTGAAGCTTTCTTT.

This CDR3 reads CASSFPLAGGYNEQFF. The DNA for the CDR3 is TGCGCCAGCAGCTTTCCTTTGGCGGGGGGCTACAATGAGCAGTTCTTC. The chain uses TRBV5-1 and TRBJ2-1, with 8 bases identical to TRBD2. The V segment lost 2 bases and the J segment 3 bases; nucleotides outside the gene matches: 7. The CDR3 extends over 16 amino acids. Germline-derived CDR1 and CDR2 are SGHRS and YFSETQ.

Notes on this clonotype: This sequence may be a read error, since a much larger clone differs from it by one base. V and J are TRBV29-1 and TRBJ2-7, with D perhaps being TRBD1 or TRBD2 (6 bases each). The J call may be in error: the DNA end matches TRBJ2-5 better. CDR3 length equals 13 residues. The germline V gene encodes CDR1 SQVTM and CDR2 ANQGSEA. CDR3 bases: TGCAGCGTTTACGGGGGCCTAGGAGAGACCCAGTACTTC. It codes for CSVYGGLGETQYF.

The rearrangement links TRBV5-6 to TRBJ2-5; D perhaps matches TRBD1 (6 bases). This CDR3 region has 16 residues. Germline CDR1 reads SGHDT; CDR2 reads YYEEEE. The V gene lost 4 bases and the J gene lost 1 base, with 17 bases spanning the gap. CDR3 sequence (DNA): TGTGCCAGCAGCGCCGGGACAACCGCGCTCCAAGAGACCCAGTACTTC. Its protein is CASSAGTTALQETQYF.

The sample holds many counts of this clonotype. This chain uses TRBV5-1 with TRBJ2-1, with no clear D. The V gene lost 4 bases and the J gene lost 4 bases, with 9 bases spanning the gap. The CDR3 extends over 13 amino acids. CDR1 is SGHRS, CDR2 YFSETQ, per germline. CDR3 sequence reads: CASSRQEYNEQFF. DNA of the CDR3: TGCGCCAGCAGCCGACAAGAATACAATGAGCAGTTCTTC. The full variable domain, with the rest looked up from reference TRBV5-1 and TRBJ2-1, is KAGVTQTPRYLIKTRGQQVTLSCSPISGHRSVSWYQQTPGQGLQFLFEYFSETQRNKGNFPGRFSGRQFSNSRSEMNVSTLELGDSALYLCASSRQEYNEQFFGPGTRLTVL.

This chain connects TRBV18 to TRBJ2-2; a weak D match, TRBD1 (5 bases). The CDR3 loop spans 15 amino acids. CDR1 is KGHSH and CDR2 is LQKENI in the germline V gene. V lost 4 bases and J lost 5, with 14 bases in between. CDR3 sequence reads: CASSRDSTITGELFF. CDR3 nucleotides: TGTGCCAGCTCACGCGACAGCACTATTACCGGGGAGCTGTTTTTT.

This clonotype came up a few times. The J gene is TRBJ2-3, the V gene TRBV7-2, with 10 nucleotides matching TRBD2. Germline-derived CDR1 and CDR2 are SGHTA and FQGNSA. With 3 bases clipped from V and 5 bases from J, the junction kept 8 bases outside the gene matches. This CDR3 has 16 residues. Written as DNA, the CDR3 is TGTGCCAGCAGCTTCGCCCCTAGCGGGAGTAAAGATACGCAGTATTTT. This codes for CASSFAPSGSKDTQYF.

The CDR3: CASSLWGTGEKLFF. CDR3 nucleotides: TGTGCCAGCAGCTTATGGGGGACGGGGGAAAAACTGTTTTTT. The chain recombines TRBV7-2 with TRBJ1-4; D is perhaps TRBD1 (5 bases). V shed 2 bases and J shed 8 bases, with 12 bases lying between them. This CDR3 has 14 residues. Per germline, CDR1 SGHTA and CDR2 FQGNSA.

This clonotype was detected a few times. CDR3 protein: CASSLYTSGEYNEQFF. CDR3 DNA sequence: TGTGCCAGCAGCTTGTACACTAGCGGGGAATACAATGAGCAGTTCTTC. This chain connects TRBV7-3 to TRBJ2-1; TRBD2 agrees at 10 bases. J was trimmed by 4 bases and V by 3 bases; bases with no gene match: 6. The CDR3 is made up of 16 amino acids. Germline V gene lookup returns CDR1 SGHTA and CDR2 FQGTGA.

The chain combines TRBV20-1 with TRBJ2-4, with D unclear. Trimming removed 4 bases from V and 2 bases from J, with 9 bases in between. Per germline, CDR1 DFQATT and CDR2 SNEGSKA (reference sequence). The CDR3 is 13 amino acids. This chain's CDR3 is CSANETPKNIQYF. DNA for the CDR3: TGCAGTGCTAACGAGACACCCAAAAACATTCAGTACTTC.

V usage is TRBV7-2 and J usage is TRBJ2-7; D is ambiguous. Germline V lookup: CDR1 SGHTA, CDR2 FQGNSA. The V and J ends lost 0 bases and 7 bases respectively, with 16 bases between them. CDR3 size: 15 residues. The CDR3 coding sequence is TGTGCCAGCAGCTTAGCCGGGCTAGGCTACAATGAGCAGTACTTC. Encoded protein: CASSLAGLGYNEQYF.

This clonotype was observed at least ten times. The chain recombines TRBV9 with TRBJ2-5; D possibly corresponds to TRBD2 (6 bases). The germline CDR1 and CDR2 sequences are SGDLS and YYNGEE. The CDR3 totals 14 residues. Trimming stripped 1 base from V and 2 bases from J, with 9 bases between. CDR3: CASSVLAEQETQYF. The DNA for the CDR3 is TGTGCCAGCAGCGTATTAGCGGAACAAGAGACCCAGTACTTC.